This T cell receptor (beta chain) was obtained from a study of OX40 agonist ivuxolimab in advanced cancers. Across the study: Prior anti-PD-1, anti-PD-L1 or anti-CTLA-4 therapy did not bar entry, and approximately 40% had some.

Concerning this clone itself: Its antigen is unidentified.

Notes on the study in general: Partial responders receiving 0.1-3.0 mg/kg showed among the lowest clonal expansion.

The junction had 4 bases not matched to a gene; V was cut back by 5 bases and J by 3 bases. The germline V gene encodes CDR1 MDHEN and CDR2 SYDVKM. The CDR3 is 13 amino acids. Produced via immunoSEQ multiplex PCR; TCRdb's table is partial and in-frame only. The top ten hold 0.95% to 1.3% of the sample, which has 75,000 to 90,000 clones, about 90% seen once. Collection of blood occurred at baseline, at cycle 4 day 1, and at cycle 7 day 1. This receptor was taken from an adult with an advanced solid tumor such as melanoma, head and neck, liver or kidney cancer. Sequencing used CD4+ or CD8+ T cells sorted from blood, obtained in a trial of the OX40 agonist ivuxolimab. The rearrangement joins TRBV28 to TRBJ2-7, with TRBD1 matching 7 bases. The CDR3 coding sequence is TGTGCCAGCAGTCCTGGACAGGACTACGAGCAGTACTTC. This encodes CASSPGQDYEQYF.